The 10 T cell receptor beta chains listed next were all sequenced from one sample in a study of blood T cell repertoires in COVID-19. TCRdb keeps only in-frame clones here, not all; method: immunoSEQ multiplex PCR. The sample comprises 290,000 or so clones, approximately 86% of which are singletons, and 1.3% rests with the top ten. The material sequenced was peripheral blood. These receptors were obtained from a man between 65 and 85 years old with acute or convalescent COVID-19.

The CDR3 spells CASSGTANNQPQHF. CDR3 bases: TGTGCCAGTTCCGGGACAGCTAACAATCAGCCCCAGCATTTT. The chain combines TRBV28 with TRBJ1-5; 7 nucleotides agree with TRBD1. Germline V CDR1 and CDR2: MDHEN, SYDVKM. This CDR3 comprises 14 residues. J gave up 3 bases and V 9 bases, and 8 bases lay outside the gene matches.

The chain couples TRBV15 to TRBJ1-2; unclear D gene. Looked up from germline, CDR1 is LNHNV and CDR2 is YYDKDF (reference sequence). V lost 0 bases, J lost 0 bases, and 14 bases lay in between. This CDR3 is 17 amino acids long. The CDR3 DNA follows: TGTGCCACCAGCAGAGATGTAAGCCCGATTTCTAACTATGGCTACACCTTC. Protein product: CATSRDVSPISNYGYTF.

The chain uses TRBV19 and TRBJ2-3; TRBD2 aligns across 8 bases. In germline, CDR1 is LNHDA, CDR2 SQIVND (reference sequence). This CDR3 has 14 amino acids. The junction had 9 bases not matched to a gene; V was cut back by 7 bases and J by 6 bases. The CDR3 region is CASNPGTSVDTQYF. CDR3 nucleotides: TGTGCCAGTAATCCAGGGACTAGTGTCGATACGCAGTATTTT.

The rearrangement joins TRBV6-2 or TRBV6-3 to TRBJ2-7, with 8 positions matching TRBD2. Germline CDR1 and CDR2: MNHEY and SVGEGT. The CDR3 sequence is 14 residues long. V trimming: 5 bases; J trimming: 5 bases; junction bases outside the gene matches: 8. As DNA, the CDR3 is TGTGCCAGCAGTAACGGGGGGGCGCAGAACGAGCAGTACTTC. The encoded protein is CASSNGGAQNEQYF.

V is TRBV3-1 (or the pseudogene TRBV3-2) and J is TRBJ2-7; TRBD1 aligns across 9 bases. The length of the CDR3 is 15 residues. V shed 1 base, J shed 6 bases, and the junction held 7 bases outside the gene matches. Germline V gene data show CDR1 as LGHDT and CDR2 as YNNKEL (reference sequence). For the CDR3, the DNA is TGTGCCAGCAGCCAAGCGGACAGGGGTCCGGGCGAGCAGTACTTC. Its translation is CASSQADRGPGEQYF.

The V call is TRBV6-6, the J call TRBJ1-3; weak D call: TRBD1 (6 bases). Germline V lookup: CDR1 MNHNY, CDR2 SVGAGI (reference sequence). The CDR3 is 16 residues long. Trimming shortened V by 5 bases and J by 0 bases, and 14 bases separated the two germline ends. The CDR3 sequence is CASSREDSISGNTIYF. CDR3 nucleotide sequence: TGTGCCAGCAGTCGCGAGGACAGCATCTCTGGAAACACCATATATTTT.

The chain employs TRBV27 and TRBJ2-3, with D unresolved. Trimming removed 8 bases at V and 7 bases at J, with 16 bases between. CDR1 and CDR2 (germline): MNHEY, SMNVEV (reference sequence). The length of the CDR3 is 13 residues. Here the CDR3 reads CASPFIGLYTQYF. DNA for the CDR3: TGTGCCAGCCCCTTTATCGGGTTATATACGCAGTATTTT.

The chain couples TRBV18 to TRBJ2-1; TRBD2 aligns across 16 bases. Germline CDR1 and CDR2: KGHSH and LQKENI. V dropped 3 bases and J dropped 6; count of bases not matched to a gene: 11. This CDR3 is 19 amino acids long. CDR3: CASSPGLAGGPGLINEQFF. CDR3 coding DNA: TGTGCCAGCTCACCGGGACTAGCGGGAGGGCCTGGTCTAATCAATGAGCAGTTCTTC. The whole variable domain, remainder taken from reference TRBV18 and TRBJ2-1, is NAGVMQNPRHLVRRRGQEARLRCSPMKGHSHVYWYRQLPEEGLKFMVYLQKENIIDESGMPKERFSAEFPKEGPSILRIQQVVRGDSAAYFCASSPGLAGGPGLINEQFFGPGTRLTVL.

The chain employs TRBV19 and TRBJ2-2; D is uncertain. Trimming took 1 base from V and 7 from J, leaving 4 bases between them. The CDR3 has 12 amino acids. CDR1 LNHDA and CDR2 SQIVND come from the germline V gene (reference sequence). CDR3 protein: CASSIGSGELFF. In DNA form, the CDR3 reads TGTGCCAGTAGTATAGGTAGCGGGGAGCTGTTTTTT.

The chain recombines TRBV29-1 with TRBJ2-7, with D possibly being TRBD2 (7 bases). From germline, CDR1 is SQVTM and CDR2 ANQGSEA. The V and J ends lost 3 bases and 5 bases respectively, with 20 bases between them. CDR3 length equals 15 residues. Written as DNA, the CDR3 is TGCAGCGTTGAGGGGGACCGGCGGGGGCGGCACGAGCAGTACTTC. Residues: CSVEGDRRGRHEQYF.